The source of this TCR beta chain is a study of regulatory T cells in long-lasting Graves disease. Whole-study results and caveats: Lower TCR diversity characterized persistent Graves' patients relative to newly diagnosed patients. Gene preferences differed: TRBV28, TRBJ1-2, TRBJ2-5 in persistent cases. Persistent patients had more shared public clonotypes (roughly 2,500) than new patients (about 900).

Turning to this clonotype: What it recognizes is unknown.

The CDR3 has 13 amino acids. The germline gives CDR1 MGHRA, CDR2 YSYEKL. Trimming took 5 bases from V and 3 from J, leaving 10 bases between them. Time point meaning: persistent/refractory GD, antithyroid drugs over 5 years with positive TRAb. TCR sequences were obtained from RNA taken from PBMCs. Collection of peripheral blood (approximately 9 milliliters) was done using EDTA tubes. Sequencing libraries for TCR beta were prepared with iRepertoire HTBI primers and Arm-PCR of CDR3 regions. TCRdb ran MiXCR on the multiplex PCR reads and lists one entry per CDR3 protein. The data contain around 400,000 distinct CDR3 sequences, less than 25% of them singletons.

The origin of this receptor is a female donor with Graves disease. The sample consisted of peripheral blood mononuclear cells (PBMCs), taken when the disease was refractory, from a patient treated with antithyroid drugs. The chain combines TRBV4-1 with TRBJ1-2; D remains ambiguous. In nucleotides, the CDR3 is TGCGCCAGCAGCGTCTACCTAGACTATGGCTACACCTTC. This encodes CASSVYLDYGYTF.